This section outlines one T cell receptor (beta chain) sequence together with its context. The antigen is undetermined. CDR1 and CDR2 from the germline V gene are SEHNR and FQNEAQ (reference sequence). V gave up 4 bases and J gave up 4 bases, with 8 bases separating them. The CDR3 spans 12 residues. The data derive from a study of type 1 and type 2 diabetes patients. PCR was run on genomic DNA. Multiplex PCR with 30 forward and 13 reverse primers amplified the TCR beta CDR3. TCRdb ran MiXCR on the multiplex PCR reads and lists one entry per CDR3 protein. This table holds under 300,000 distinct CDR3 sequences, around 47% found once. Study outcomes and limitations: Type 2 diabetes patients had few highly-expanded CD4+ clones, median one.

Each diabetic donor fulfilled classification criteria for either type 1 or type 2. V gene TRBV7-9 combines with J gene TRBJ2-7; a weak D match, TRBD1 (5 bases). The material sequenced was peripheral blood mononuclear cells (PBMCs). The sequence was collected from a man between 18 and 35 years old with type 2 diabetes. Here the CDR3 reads CASSSGRYEQYF. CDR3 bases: TGTGCCAGCAGCTCAGGGCGGTACGAGCAGTACTTC.